These 6 T cell receptor beta chains were sequenced from one sample in a study of CD8+ T cells in alopecia areata. Treatment given: oral pan-JAK inhibitor, 5-10 mg twice daily. Reverse transcribed after extraction, RNA yielded cDNA as the sequencing template. The data were produced by immunoSEQ multiplex PCR, yet TCRdb's version contains in-frame clones alone and is incomplete. The sample yields 100,000 or so clones, about three fifths seen once. The material was CD8+ T cells sorted from blood, obtained at approximately week 56, from a patient treated with tofacitinib. These receptors were obtained from a human donor with alopecia areata.

The chain combines TRBV14 with TRBJ2-5, with TRBD2 matching over 8 bases. Germline CDR1 and CDR2: SGHDN and FVKESK. The CDR3 runs to 16 residues. Losses at the gene ends were 4 bases for V and 5 bases for J; bases not matched to a gene: 12. CDR3 in amino acids: CASSPRGGGRAETQYF. CDR3 nucleotide sequence: TGTGCCAGCAGCCCCCGGGGGGGAGGCAGAGCGGAGACCCAGTACTTC.

V gene TRBV10-1 combines with J gene TRBJ2-3, with unresolved D. The CDR3 is 12 residues long. CDR1 and CDR2 from the germline V gene are WNHNN and SYGVQD (reference sequence). The V end lost 8 bases, the J end lost 2 bases, and 8 bases lay between the germline ends. This chain's CDR3 is CASYVNTDTQYF. CDR3 DNA: TGCGCCAGCTACGTTAACACAGATACGCAGTATTTT.

The chain has TRBV29-1 and TRBJ1-2; 9 bases are shared with TRBD1. Germline V gene lookup returns CDR1 SQVTM and CDR2 ANQGSEA. V was pared by 6 bases and J by 7 bases, with 15 bases of the junction left unmatched. CDR3 length: 15 residues. CDR3 nucleotide sequence: TGCAGCGTAAAACAGCCGGGACAGGGTGCCTCTGGCTACACCTTC. Translating it yields CSVKQPGQGASGYTF.

This chain links TRBV25-1 with TRBJ1-2; D possibly corresponds to TRBD1 (6 bases). The CDR3 contains 13 residues. Germline assignment: CDR1 MGHDK and CDR2 SYGVNS. V gave up 7 bases and J gave up 2 bases, with 11 bases separating them. The CDR3 DNA follows: TGTGCCAGCACCGCGGGGGGCAACTATGGCTACACCTTC. The encoded protein is CASTAGGNYGYTF.

CDR3 sequence reads: CATSRVGGGDQPQHF. Here the CDR3 DNA reads TGTGCCACCAGCAGAGTCGGGGGAGGGGATCAGCCCCAGCATTTT. The chain is built from TRBV15 and TRBJ1-5; TRBD1 might be the D (5 bases). This CDR3 region has 15 residues. The V gene's germline CDR1 is LNHNV and CDR2 YYDKDF (reference sequence). V shed 1 base and J shed 5 bases, with 12 bases lying between them.

CDR3 amino acids: CSVGGLSEQYF. The CDR3 DNA follows: TGCAGCGTTGGGGGTCTCAGCGAGCAGTACTTC. This chain connects TRBV29-1 to TRBJ2-7; D gene uncertain. The CDR3 loop spans 11 amino acids. Germline V gene lookup returns CDR1 SQVTM and CDR2 ANQGSEA. The V end lost 4 bases, the J end lost 6 bases, and 10 bases lay between the germline ends.